This T cell receptor (beta chain) was observed in a study of blood T cell repertoires in COVID-19. Study-level information: Both acute and convalescent COVID-19 samples were obtained from the United States, Italy and Spain. Sources were T cells, B-cell-depleted T cells, or PBMCs; the material itself was cDNA or gDNA.

In the original analysis: Nucleated cell number was recorded as an estimate derived from reference gene primer amplification. Assay: immunoSEQ multiplex PCR; the TCRdb copy retains only in-frame clones and omits some. The V and J calls and clone size come from that table; D and trimming were worked out from the DNA. The data contain 140,000 or so clones, more than 80% of them singletons. The clonotype comes from a human donor in a cohort sampled during active COVID-19. Sample: peripheral blood.

The chain's CDR3 is CASSVGNSAGDTQYF. Written as DNA, the CDR3 is TGTGCCAGCAGCGTAGGGAATAGCGCGGGGGATACCCAGTACTTC. The chain uses TRBV9 and TRBJ2-5; 7 positions match TRBD2. CDR1 is SGDLS and CDR2 is YYNGEE in the germline V gene. The CDR3 has 15 amino acids. V lost 0 bases and J lost 8; bases outside the gene matches: 10.